The 30 T cell receptor beta chains reported below all come from one sample, sequenced in a study of blood T cell repertoires in COVID-19 (dated by TCRdb to the early 2020s). Library method: the immunoSEQ multiplex PCR assay. TCRdb obtained this table from immuneACCESS and retained in-frame rearrangements with V and J assigned. These tables miss some clones; where compared with another copy, unresolved V genes account for less than half of the shortfall, and the remainder is unexplained. This sample comprises roughly 57,000 clones, roughly 90% of them detected only once. Jointly, the top ten make up over 15% of the sample. Sequenced: peripheral blood. These receptors were taken from a human donor in a cohort sampled during active COVID-19.

The V and J genes are TRBV9 and TRBJ2-3, with a tentative D call TRBD1 (6 bases). In germline, CDR1 is SGDLS, CDR2 YYNGEE. The CDR3 has 15 residues. V was trimmed by 1 base and J by 1 base, leaving 10 bases between them. The CDR3 sequence: CASSVSTGGTDTQYF. The DNA of the CDR3 is TGTGCCAGCAGCGTATCGACAGGTGGCACAGATACGCAGTATTTT.

The chain is built from TRBV5-1 and TRBJ1-1; D not certain. Germline CDR1 SGHRS, CDR2 YFSETQ. This CDR3 is built from 11 residues. The V end was cut by 6 bases, the J end by 7 bases, with 10 bases between. CDR3 coding DNA: TGCGCCAGCACGGGTGGTCTTGAAGCTTTCTTT. Translated, it gives CASTGGLEAFF.

CDR3 in DNA: TGTGCCAGCAGCCTACGCCGGGACTCAATCTACGAGCAGTACTTC. Translating gives CASSLRRDSIYEQYF. This chain connects TRBV6-5 to TRBJ2-7, with D perhaps TRBD2 (6 bases). This CDR3 is 15 amino acids long. Germline-derived CDR1 and CDR2 are MNHEY and SVGAGI. The germline V and J ends were trimmed by 6 bases and 3 bases, with 18 bases remaining between them.

In its sample, this clone was seen once. This rearrangement joins TRBV12-5 to TRBJ2-5, with no clear D. Germline loops: CDR1 LGHNT, CDR2 FRNRAP. This CDR3 comprises 12 residues. Trimming cost V 1 base and J 10 bases, with 10 bases left between them. In DNA, the CDR3 is TGTGCTAGTGGTTTGGACGGGTACCGCCAGTACTTC. It yields the protein CASGLDGYRQYF.

This rearrangement joins TRBV28 to TRBJ2-2; 9 bases fit TRBD1. From germline, CDR1 is MDHEN and CDR2 SYDVKM. The CDR3 extends over 20 amino acids. The V gene end was trimmed by 2 bases and the J gene end by 2 bases; junction bases not matched to a gene: 15. The CDR3 spells CASSLPRTGTGKINTGELFF. As DNA, the CDR3 is TGTGCCAGCAGTTTACCCCGTACCGGGACAGGGAAGATTAACACCGGGGAGCTGTTTTTT. The variable domain in full, with the rest retrieved from reference TRBV28 and TRBJ2-2, is DVKVTQSSRYLVKRTGEKVFLECVQDMDHENMFWYRQDPGLGLRLIYFSYDVKMKEKGDIPEGYSVSREKKERFSLILESASTNQTSMYLCASSLPRTGTGKINTGELFFGEGSRLTVL.

The V call is TRBV5-1, the J call TRBJ1-5; 7 nucleotides agree with TRBD1. Germline-derived CDR1 and CDR2 are SGHRS and YFSETQ. The CDR3 loop spans 14 amino acids. The ends lost 8 bases at V and 4 bases at J; junction bases unmatched: 9. The CDR3 sequence: CARATGVGNQPQHF. CDR3 DNA: TGCGCCAGAGCAACAGGGGTAGGGAATCAGCCCCAGCATTTT.

CDR3 coding DNA: TGTGCCAGCAGCAAAGCCCGGGCGGGAATCGTAACCTTCTATGGCTACACCTTC. It is translated as CASSKARAGIVTFYGYTF. V is TRBV21-1 and J is TRBJ1-2. TRBV21-1 is reported as a pseudogene. This CDR3 has 18 amino acids.

The V call is TRBV7-2, the J call TRBJ2-7, with 11 bases identical to TRBD2. The J segment lost 5 bases and the V segment lost 1 base, leaving 10 bases of the junction unmatched. Germline V gives CDR1 SGHTA, CDR2 FQGNSA. This CDR3 spans 17 amino acids. Here the CDR3 reads CASSLVSGGAFMHEQYF. In DNA form, the CDR3 reads TGTGCCAGCAGCTTAGTTAGCGGGGGGGCTTTTATGCACGAGCAGTACTTC.

CDR3 amino acids: CASSTRMGLAFYNEQFF. DNA of the CDR3: TGTGCCAGCAGCACCCGAATGGGACTAGCGTTCTACAATGAGCAGTTCTTC. V usage is TRBV7-9 and J usage is TRBJ2-1; 10 bases align to TRBD2. Per germline, CDR1 SEHNR and CDR2 FQNEAQ (reference sequence). The length of the CDR3 is 17 residues. The trim removed 5 bases at V and 3 bases at J, leaving 10 bases unmatched.

This clone is a singleton in its sample. This chain uses TRBV27 with TRBJ2-1; a possible D gene is TRBD2 (5 bases). This CDR3 contains 14 residues. Germline V gene data show CDR1 as MNHEY and CDR2 as SMNVEV (reference sequence). The V end lost 4 bases, the J end lost 8 bases, and 15 bases lay between the germline ends. CDR3 DNA: TGTGCCAGCAGTTCGGGATACCTACACCATGAGCAGTTCTTC. Its translation is CASSSGYLHHEQFF.

V and J are TRBV7-6 and TRBJ2-5; TRBD2 is a possible D gene (5 bases). The CDR3 contains 16 residues. Germline CDR1 reads SGHVS; CDR2 reads FNYEAQ. The V and J ends lost 1 base and 1 base respectively, with 13 bases between them. DNA of the CDR3: TGTGCCAGCAGCTTAGGGAACATAGGACTCCAAGAGACCCAGTACTTC. Its translation: CASSLGNIGLQETQYF. The whole variable domain, filled in from reference TRBV7-6 and TRBJ2-5, reads GAGVSQSPRYKVTKRGQDVALRCDPISGHVSLYWYRQALGQGPEFLTYFNYEAQQDKSGLPNDRFSAERPEGSISTLTIQRTEQRDSAMYRCASSLGNIGLQETQYFGPGTRLLVL.

As DNA, the CDR3 is TGTGCCAGCAGCGTAGCGGGGGGGAAAGAGACCCAGTACTTC. Translated: CASSVAGGKETQYF. The chain uses TRBV9 and TRBJ2-5, with 8 nucleotides matching TRBD2. J lost 3 bases, V lost 0 bases, and 1 base had no gene match. The CDR3 runs 14 residues. Germline V CDR1 and CDR2: SGDLS, YYNGEE.

The rearrangement links TRBV4-3 to TRBJ1-1; D may be TRBD1 (5 bases). V was trimmed by 1 base and J by 7 bases, leaving 13 bases between them. The CDR3 has 14 residues. The V gene's germline CDR1 is LGHNA and CDR2 YSLEER. The DNA for the CDR3 is TGCGCCAGCAGCCAAGTTCGGACAACTATTGAAGCTTTCTTT. Protein product: CASSQVRTTIEAFF.

This clone was counted once. The rearrangement uses TRBV5-6 and TRBJ2-3, with no clear D. CDR3 length equals 13 residues. Germline V gene data show CDR1 as SGHDT and CDR2 as YYEEEE. Trimming left V 5 bases short and J 3 bases short, with 10 bases between. The CDR3 region has the DNA TGTGCCAGCAGGGAAACACAGACAGATACGCAGTATTTT. Translated, it gives CASRETQTDTQYF.

V gene TRBV4-1 combines with J gene TRBJ1-6, with D possibly matching TRBD1 (6 bases). The germline V and J ends were trimmed by 1 base and 9 bases, with 13 bases remaining between them. Germline V gives CDR1 MGHRA, CDR2 YSYEKL. The CDR3 has 15 residues. As DNA, the CDR3 is TGCGCCAGCAGCCAAGGCACAGGGATGGGTTCACCCCTCCACTTT. It translates to CASSQGTGMGSPLHF.

J is TRBJ1-5 and V is TRBV30, with D perhaps TRBD1 (5 bases). The CDR3 covers 17 residues. Trimming left V 2 bases short and J 7 bases short, with 24 bases between. Germline V CDR1 and CDR2: GTSNPN, SVGIG (reference sequence). The CDR3 DNA follows: TGTGCCTGGAGTCCCGCGAGTTGGGGCCTTTTGGGGCAGCCCCAGCATTTT. Translated: CAWSPASWGLLGQPQHF.

The chain links TRBV11-3 to TRBJ2-7, with D unclear. V lost 0 bases and J lost 5, with 8 bases in between. The CDR3 has 13 residues. Germline CDR1 is SGHNT and CDR2 is YENEEA. The CDR3 reads CASSLDQVDEQYF. The CDR3 DNA sequence: TGTGCCAGCAGCTTAGATCAAGTAGACGAGCAGTACTTC.

The rearrangement links TRBV3-1 (or the pseudogene TRBV3-2) to TRBJ2-2, with 7 nucleotides matching TRBD2. CDR3 length: 20 amino acids. V gave up 0 bases and J gave up 4 bases; unmatched junction bases: 17. CDR1 LGHDT and CDR2 YNNKEL come from the germline V gene (reference sequence). The CDR3 reads CASSQETSWGSRSTTGELFF. CDR3 nucleotide sequence: TGTGCCAGCAGCCAAGAGACTAGCTGGGGTTCGAGGTCAACCACCGGGGAGCTGTTTTTT.

This sequence joins TRBV4-1 and TRBJ2-1, with D perhaps TRBD2 (5 bases). Germline CDR1 reads MGHRA; CDR2 reads YSYEKL. Trimming cost V 5 bases and J 7 bases, with 6 bases left between them. There are 11 residues in the CDR3. CDR3 DNA sequence: TGCGCCAGCAGCTCGGGAAATGAGCAGTTCTTC. Translated: CASSSGNEQFF.

This chain uses TRBV7-9 with TRBJ1-4; 7 bases match TRBD1. The germline V gene encodes CDR1 SEHNR and CDR2 FQNEAQ (reference sequence). The trim removed 1 base at V and 13 bases at J, leaving 9 bases unmatched. The CDR3 consists of 14 residues. DNA of the CDR3: TGTGCCAGCAGCTTAGTACAGGGGCCTGATCTACTGTTTTTT. Protein: CASSLVQGPDLLFF.

The chain combines TRBV5-1 with TRBJ1-1; D is perhaps TRBD1 (6 bases). CDR1 SGHRS and CDR2 YFSETQ come from the germline V gene. V was clipped by 1 base and J by 1 base, with 11 bases between them. The CDR3 sequence is 15 residues long. CDR3 amino acids: CASSLSQGPNTEAFF. The CDR3 DNA reads TGCGCCAGCAGCTTGTCGCAGGGGCCGAACACTGAAGCTTTCTTT.

V gene TRBV5-4 combines with J gene TRBJ2-7, with 11 positions matching TRBD2. The germline V gene has CDR1 SGHNT and CDR2 YYREEE (reference sequence). This CDR3 has 15 amino acids. Losses at the gene ends were 4 bases for V and 2 bases for J; bases not matched to a gene: 5. Written as DNA, the CDR3 is TGTGCCAGCAGCCCTGGGACTAGCGGTCCCTACGAGCAGTACTTC. It codes for CASSPGTSGPYEQYF.

The rearrangement links TRBV15 to TRBJ1-1; 7 bases are a match to TRBD1. The V and J ends lost 8 bases and 6 bases, in that order; junction bases with no gene match: 6. Germline V gene data show CDR1 as LNHNV and CDR2 as YYDKDF (reference sequence). The CDR3 consists of 12 residues. This CDR3 reads CATGAQGAEAFF. In DNA form, the CDR3 reads TGTGCCACCGGAGCCCAGGGGGCTGAAGCTTTCTTT.

This chain links TRBV18 with TRBJ2-7; a weak D match, TRBD2 (7 bases). The length of the CDR3 is 15 residues. Trimming took 3 bases from V and 2 from J, leaving 14 bases between them. Germline loops: CDR1 KGHSH, CDR2 LQKENI. CDR3 residues: CASSPGGGGPYEQYF. The DNA of the CDR3 is TGTGCCAGCTCACCCGGTGGGGGGGGCCCCTACGAGCAGTACTTC.

The V gene is TRBV5-1, the J gene TRBJ2-1, with 9 bases aligning to TRBD1. The CDR3 contains 13 residues. V dropped 0 bases and J dropped 12; count of bases not matched to a gene: 4. Germline V CDR1 and CDR2: SGHRS, YFSETQ. The CDR3 DNA reads as TGCGCCAGCAGCTTGGCCGAGGGACAGGGGCAGTTCTTC. Translation gives CASSLAEGQGQFF. The full variable domain, rest sourced from reference TRBV5-1 and TRBJ2-1, is KAGVTQTPRYLIKTRGQQVTLSCSPISGHRSVSWYQQTPGQGLQFLFEYFSETQRNKGNFPGRFSGRQFSNSRSEMNVSTLELGDSALYLCASSLAEGQGQFFGPGTRLTVL.

The V gene is TRBV19, the J gene TRBJ1-3; 8 bases align to TRBD1. Germline V lookup: CDR1 LNHDA, CDR2 SQIVND (reference sequence). This CDR3 is built from 17 residues. J gave up 0 bases and V 1 base, and 5 bases lay outside the gene matches. The CDR3, as DNA: TGTGCCAGTAGTATAGGACGGGACAGGAGCTCTGGAAACACCATATATTTT. It specifies CASSIGRDRSSGNTIYF. The whole variable domain, filled in from reference TRBV19 and TRBJ1-3, reads DGGITQSPKYLFRKEGQNVTLSCEQNLNHDAMYWYRQDPGQGLRLIYYSQIVNDFQKGDIAEGYSVSREKKESFPLTVTSAQKNPTAFYLCASSIGRDRSSGNTIYFGEGSWLTVV.

The chain links TRBV7-2 to TRBJ1-2, with a possible D match to TRBD1 (5 bases). Per the germline V gene, CDR1 is SGHTA and CDR2 is FQGNSA. The germline V and J ends were trimmed by 0 bases and 4 bases, with 6 bases remaining between them. The CDR3 covers 13 residues. The chain's CDR3 is CASSLAGGYGYTF. The CDR3 bases are TGTGCCAGCAGCTTAGCGGGGGGCTATGGCTACACCTTC.

The J gene is TRBJ2-1, the V gene TRBV6-4; D might be TRBD2 (6 bases). Trimming took off 5 bases at V and 0 bases at J, with 14 bases between the two ends. Germline V gives CDR1 MRHNA, CDR2 SNTAGT. The CDR3 extends over 16 amino acids. This CDR3 is CASSPSAGFSYNEQFF. In nucleotides, the CDR3 is TGTGCCAGCAGTCCGTCGGCGGGGTTCTCCTACAATGAGCAGTTCTTC.

V gene TRBV6-2 or TRBV6-3 combines with J gene TRBJ2-6; TRBD1 matches at 9 bases. The germline V gene encodes CDR1 MNHEY and CDR2 SVGEGT. With 6 bases clipped from V and 0 bases from J, the junction kept 9 bases outside the gene matches. This CDR3 region has 18 residues. Here the CDR3 reads CASSPSGTGLSGANVLTF. In DNA, the CDR3 is TGTGCCAGCAGCCCTTCCGGGACAGGGCTCTCTGGGGCCAACGTCCTGACTTTC.

CDR3 sequence: CASTERGTQETQYF. DNA for the CDR3: TGTGCCAGCACCGAACGGGGGACCCAAGAGACCCAGTACTTC. This rearrangement joins TRBV6-5 to TRBJ2-5, with D maybe TRBD2 (6 bases). V dropped 7 bases and J dropped 1 base, with 13 bases sitting between them. The CDR3 runs 14 residues. Germline assignment: CDR1 MNHEY and CDR2 SVGAGI.